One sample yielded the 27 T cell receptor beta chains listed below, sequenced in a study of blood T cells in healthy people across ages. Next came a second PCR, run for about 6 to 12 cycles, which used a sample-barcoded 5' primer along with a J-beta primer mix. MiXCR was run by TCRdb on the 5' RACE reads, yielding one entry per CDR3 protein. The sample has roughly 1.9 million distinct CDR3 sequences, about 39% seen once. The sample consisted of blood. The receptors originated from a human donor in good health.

The CDR3 reads CASGPQGDGYGYTF. Here the CDR3 DNA reads TGCGCCAGCGGCCCCCAGGGGGATGGCTATGGCTACACCTTC. V and J are TRBV4-1 and TRBJ1-2; the match to TRBD1 covers 7 bases. V was pared by 8 bases and J by 4 bases, with 10 bases of the junction left unmatched. Germline CDR1 is MGHRA and CDR2 is YSYEKL. The CDR3 totals 14 residues.

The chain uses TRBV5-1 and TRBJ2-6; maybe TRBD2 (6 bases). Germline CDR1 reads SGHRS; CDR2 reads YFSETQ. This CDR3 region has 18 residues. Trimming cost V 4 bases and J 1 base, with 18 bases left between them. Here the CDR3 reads CASSALGGHRSGANVLTF. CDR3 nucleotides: TGCGCCAGCAGCGCCTTGGGGGGTCACAGGTCTGGGGCCAACGTCCTGACTTTC.

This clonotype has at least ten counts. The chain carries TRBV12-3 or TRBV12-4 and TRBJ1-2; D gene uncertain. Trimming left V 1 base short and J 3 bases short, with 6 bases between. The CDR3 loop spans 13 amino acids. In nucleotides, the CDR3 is TGTGCCAGCAGTTTAGACAGTTACTATGGCTACACCTTC. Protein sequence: CASSLDSYYGYTF.

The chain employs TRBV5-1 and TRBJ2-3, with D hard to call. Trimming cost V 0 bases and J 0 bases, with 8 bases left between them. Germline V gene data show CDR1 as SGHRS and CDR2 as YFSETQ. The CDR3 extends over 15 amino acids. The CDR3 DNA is TGCGCCAGCAGCTTGGAGGTACCTAGCACAGATACGCAGTATTTT. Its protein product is CASSLEVPSTDTQYF.

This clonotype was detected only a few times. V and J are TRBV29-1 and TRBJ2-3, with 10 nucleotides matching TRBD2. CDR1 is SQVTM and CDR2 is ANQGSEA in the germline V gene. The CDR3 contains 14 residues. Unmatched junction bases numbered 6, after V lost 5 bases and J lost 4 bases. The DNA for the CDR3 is TGCAGCGTTCCGGGACTAGCGTTTCCAGATACGCAGTATTTT. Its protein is CSVPGLAFPDTQYF.

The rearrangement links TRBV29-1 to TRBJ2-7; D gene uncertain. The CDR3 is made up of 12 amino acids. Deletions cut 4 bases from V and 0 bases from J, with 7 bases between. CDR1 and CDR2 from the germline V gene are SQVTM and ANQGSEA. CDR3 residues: CSVGVTSYEQYF. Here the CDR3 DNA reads TGCAGCGTTGGGGTGACCTCCTACGAGCAGTACTTC.

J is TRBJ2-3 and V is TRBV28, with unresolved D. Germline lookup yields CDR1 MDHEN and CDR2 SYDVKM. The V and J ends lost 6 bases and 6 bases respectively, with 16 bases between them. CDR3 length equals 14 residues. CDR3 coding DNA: TGTGCCAGCAGGAACTACGGGTTAGTGGATACGCAGTATTTT. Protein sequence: CASRNYGLVDTQYF.

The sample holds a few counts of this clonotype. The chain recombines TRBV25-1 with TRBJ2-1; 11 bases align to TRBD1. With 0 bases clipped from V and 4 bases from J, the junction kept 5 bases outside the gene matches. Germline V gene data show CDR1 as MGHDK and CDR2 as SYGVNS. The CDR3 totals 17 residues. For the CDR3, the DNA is TGTGCCAGCAGTGAATATGGAGGGGACAGGGGGTACAATGAGCAGTTCTTC. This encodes CASSEYGGDRGYNEQFF.

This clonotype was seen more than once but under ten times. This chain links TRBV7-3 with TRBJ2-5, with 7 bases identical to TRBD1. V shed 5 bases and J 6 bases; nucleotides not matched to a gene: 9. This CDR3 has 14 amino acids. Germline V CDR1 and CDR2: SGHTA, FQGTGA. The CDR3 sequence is CASSPTGAAQTQYF. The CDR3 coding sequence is TGTGCCAGCAGCCCTACAGGGGCGGCGCAGACCCAGTACTTC.

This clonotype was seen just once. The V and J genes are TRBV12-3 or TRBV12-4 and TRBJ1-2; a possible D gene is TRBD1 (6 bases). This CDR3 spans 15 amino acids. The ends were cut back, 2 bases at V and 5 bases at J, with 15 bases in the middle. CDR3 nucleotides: TGTGCCAGCAGTTTAAGAAGGGGGAGGGGATATGGCTACACCTTC. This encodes CASSLRRGRGYGYTF.

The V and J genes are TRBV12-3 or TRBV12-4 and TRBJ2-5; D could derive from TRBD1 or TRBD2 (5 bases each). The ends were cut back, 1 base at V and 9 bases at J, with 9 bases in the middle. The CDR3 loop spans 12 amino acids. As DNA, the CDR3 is TGTGCCAGCAGTTTAGGGATGGGACCCCAGTACTTC. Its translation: CASSLGMGPQYF.

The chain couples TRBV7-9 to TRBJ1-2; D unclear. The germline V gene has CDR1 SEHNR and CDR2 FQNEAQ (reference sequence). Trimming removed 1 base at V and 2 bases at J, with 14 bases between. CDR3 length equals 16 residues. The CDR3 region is CASSLVGREINYGYTF. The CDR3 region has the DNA TGTGCCAGCAGCTTAGTCGGTCGGGAGATCAACTATGGCTACACCTTC.

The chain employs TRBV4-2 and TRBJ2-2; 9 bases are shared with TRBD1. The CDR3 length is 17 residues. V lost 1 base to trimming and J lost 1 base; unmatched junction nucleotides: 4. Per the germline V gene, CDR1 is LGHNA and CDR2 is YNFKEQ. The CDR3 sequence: CASSQVGTGKNTGELFF. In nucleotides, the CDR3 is TGTGCCAGCAGCCAAGTCGGGACAGGGAAGAACACCGGGGAGCTGTTTTTT.

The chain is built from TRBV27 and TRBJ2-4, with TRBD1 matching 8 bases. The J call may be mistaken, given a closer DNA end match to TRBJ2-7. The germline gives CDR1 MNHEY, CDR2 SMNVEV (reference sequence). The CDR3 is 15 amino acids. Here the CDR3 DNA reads TGTGCCAGCAGTTTAACGGAGCCAGGGGGCGACGAGCAGTACTTC. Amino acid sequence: CASSLTEPGGDEQYF.

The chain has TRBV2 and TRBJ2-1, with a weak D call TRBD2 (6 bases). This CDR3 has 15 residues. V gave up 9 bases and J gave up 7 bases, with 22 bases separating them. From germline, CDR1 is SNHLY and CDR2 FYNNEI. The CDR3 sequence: CASYLVAGIGNEQFF. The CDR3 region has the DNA TGTGCCAGTTACCTAGTGGCGGGGATTGGGAATGAGCAGTTCTTC.

The CDR3 region has the DNA TGCGCCAGCAGGCTCGAATCTTTGGGGGGAGAGCAGTACTTC. Translated: CASRLESLGGEQYF. V usage is TRBV5-1 and J usage is TRBJ2-7, with TRBD2 as a possible D gene (6 bases). V lost 5 bases to trimming and J lost 7 bases, with 19 bases between them. The germline CDR1 and CDR2 sequences are SGHRS and YFSETQ. This CDR3 comprises 14 residues.

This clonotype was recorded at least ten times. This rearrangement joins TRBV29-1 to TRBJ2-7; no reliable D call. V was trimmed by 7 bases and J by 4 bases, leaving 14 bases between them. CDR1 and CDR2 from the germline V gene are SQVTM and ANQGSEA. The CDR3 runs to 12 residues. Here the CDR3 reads CSASDGGYEQYF. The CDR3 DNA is TGCAGCGCCAGCGACGGTGGATACGAGCAGTACTTC.

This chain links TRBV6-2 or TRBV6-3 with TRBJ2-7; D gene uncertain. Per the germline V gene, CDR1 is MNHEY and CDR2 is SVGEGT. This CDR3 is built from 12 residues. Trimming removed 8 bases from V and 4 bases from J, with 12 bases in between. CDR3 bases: TGTGCCAGCGAGAGTCAGGTTTACGAGCAGTACTTC. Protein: CASESQVYEQYF.

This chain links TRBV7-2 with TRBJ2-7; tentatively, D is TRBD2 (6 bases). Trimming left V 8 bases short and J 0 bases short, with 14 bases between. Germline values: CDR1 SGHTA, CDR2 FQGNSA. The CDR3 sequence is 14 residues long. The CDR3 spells CASSIGGTSYEQYF. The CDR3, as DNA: TGTGCCAGCTCCATCGGGGGTACCTCCTACGAGCAGTACTTC.

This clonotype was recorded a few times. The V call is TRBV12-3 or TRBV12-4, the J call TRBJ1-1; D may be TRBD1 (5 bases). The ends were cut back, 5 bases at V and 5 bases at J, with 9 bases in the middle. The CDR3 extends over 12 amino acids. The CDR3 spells CASSIRVTEAFF. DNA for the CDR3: TGTGCCAGCAGTATCAGGGTTACTGAAGCTTTCTTT.

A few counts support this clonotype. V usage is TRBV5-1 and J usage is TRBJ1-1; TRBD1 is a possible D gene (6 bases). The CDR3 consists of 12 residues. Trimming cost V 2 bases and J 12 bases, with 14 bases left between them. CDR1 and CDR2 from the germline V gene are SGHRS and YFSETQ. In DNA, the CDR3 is TGCGCCAGCAGCTTTGGACAGACCGATACTTTCTTT. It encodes CASSFGQTDTFF.

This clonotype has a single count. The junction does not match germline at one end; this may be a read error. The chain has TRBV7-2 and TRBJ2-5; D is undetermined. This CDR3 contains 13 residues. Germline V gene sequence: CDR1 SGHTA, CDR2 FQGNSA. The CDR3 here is CASSVDSQEAQYF. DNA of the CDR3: TGTGCCAGCAGCGTTGACTCCCAAGAGGCCCAGTACTTC.

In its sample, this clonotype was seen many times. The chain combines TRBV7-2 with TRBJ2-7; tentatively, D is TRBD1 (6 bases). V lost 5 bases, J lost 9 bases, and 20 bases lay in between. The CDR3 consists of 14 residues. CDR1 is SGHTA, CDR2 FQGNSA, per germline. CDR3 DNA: TGTGCCAGCAGCCCGACCGCGACAGGTGCGAGGCAGTACTTC. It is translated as CASSPTATGARQYF.

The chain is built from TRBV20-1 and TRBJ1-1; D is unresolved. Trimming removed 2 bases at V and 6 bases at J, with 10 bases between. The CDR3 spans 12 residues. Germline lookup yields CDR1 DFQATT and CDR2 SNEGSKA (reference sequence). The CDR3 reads CSARSVGAEAFF. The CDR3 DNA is TGCAGTGCTAGAAGCGTCGGCGCTGAAGCTTTCTTT.

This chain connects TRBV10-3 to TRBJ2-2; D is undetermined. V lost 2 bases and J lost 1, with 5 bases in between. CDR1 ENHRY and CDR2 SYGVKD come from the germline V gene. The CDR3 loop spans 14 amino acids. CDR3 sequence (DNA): TGTGCCATCAGTGAGAATGGGAACACCGGGGAGCTGTTTTTT. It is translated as CAISENGNTGELFF.

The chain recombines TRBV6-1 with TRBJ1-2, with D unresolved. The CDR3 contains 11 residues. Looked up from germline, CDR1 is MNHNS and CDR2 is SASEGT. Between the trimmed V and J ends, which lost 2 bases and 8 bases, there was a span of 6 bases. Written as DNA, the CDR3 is TGTGCCAGCAGTGAAAGACTAGGCTACACCTTC. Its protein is CASSERLGYTF.

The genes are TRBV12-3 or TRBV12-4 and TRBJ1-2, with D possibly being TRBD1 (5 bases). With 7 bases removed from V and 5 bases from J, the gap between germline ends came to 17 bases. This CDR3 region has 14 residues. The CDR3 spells CASNSLGEGYGYTF. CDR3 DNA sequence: TGTGCCAGCAATTCCCTTGGGGAGGGGTATGGCTACACCTTC.